The 11 T cell receptor beta chains listed next were all sequenced from one sample in a study of spatial heterogeneity in lung cancer (dated by TCRdb to 2018 to 2020). Receptor amplification or capture employed 5' RACE. Sequencing took place on a NextSeq 500. The public sequencing data were trimmed at Q25 with fastp and processed into clonotypes with MiXCR by TCRdb, which kept only in-frame beta chains. Rows with one shared CDR3 protein collapse into an entry with the most common genes and DNA. Across this sample there are 43,000 or so distinct CDR3 sequences, with nearly 7% seen only once. 43% of the sample is held by the ten biggest clonotypes. The time point label, as the study defines it: sample taken at primary tumor resection. The source was PBMCs, collected at surgery. These receptors all stem from a female donor with early-stage non-small cell lung cancer.

The table lists this clonotype with a few counts. Here the CDR3 reads CASSHHSSGGIGVEKLFF. The CDR3 coding sequence is TGTGCCAGCAGCCACCATTCCTCAGGGGGTATCGGAGTCGAAAAACTGTTTTTT. The chain combines TRBV3-1 with TRBJ1-4; 7 bases are a match to TRBD1. CDR3 size: 18 residues. Germline CDR1 and CDR2: LGHDT and YNNKEL (reference sequence). The junction had 18 bases not matched to a gene; V was cut back by 3 bases and J by 8 bases.

This clonotype turned up a few times. The rearrangement links TRBV5-1 to TRBJ1-5, with D possibly TRBD1 on 5 matching bases. The germline V gene has CDR1 SGHRS and CDR2 YFSETQ. This CDR3 has 14 residues. Trimming removed 4 bases from V and 4 bases from J, with 12 bases in between. The CDR3 DNA is TGCGCCAGCAGCAGGCGGGGGGGAAATCAGCCCCAGCATTTT. It specifies CASSRRGGNQPQHF.

Regarding this clonotype: The junction departs from the called germline gene at one end, perhaps through a read error. J is TRBJ2-1 and V is TRBV11-2, with TRBD2 matching 13 bases. CDR1 and CDR2 from the germline V gene are SGHAT and FQNNGV. The CDR3 has 15 amino acids. Written as DNA, the CDR3 is TGTACCAGCAGCTTAGGAGGGACTAGCGGGGTTGAGCAGTTCTTC. Protein: CTSSLGGTSGVEQFF.

This clonotype showed up many times. V is TRBV29-1 and J is TRBJ1-1; 11 positions match TRBD1. CDR1 and CDR2 from the germline V gene are SQVTM and ANQGSEA. The CDR3 has 12 amino acids. J lost 12 bases, V lost 4 bases, and 7 bases had no gene match. In nucleotides, the CDR3 is TGCAGCGTTGGGACAGGGGGCGGGTGGTCTTTCTTT. Translating gives CSVGTGGGWSFF.

Ten or more counts support this clonotype. The chain uses TRBV6-1 and TRBJ1-6; TRBD1 agrees at 8 bases. The junction had 3 bases not matched to a gene; V was cut back by 8 bases and J by 6 bases. Germline V gives CDR1 MNHNS, CDR2 SASEGT. The CDR3 has 13 residues. As DNA, the CDR3 is TGTGCCAGCTTTGACAGGGGTAATTCACCCCTCCACTTT. Its protein product is CASFDRGNSPLHF.

This clonotype was seen ten or more times. The chain joins TRBV2 to TRBJ2-1, with 9 bases identical to TRBD2. Germline values: CDR1 SNHLY, CDR2 FYNNEI. V dropped 4 bases and J dropped 4; count of bases not matched to a gene: 2. The length of the CDR3 is 14 residues. CDR3 residues: CASSGTSEYNEQFF. CDR3 sequence (DNA): TGTGCCAGCAGTGGGACTAGCGAGTACAATGAGCAGTTCTTC.

The V gene is TRBV5-6, the J gene TRBJ1-1, with D tentatively TRBD1 (6 bases). Germline CDR1 SGHDT, CDR2 YYEEEE. Trimming left V 2 bases short and J 3 bases short, with 11 bases between. This CDR3 region has 14 residues. The CDR3 protein is CASSFAGDHTEAFF. As DNA, the CDR3 is TGTGCCAGCAGCTTCGCAGGGGACCACACTGAAGCTTTCTTT.

The genes are TRBV23-1 and TRBJ2-1; the match to TRBD1 covers 12 bases. TRBV23-1 carries the ORF label, with uncertain function. V dropped 2 bases and J dropped 8; count of bases not matched to a gene: 10. This CDR3 spans 17 amino acids. The CDR3: CASSQRGTGGASDEQFF. The CDR3 DNA follows: TGCGCCAGCAGTCAACGGGGGACAGGGGGCGCAAGCGATGAGCAGTTCTTC.

The chain employs TRBV24-1 and TRBJ2-2; no clear D. V was clipped by 5 bases and J by 4 bases, with 13 bases between them. CDR3 length equals 15 residues. The germline V gene has CDR1 KGHDR and CDR2 SFDVKD. The CDR3 sequence is CATSAPGPSTGELFF. Here the CDR3 DNA reads TGTGCCACCAGTGCCCCCGGGCCCTCCACCGGGGAGCTGTTTTTT.

The chain employs TRBV5-3 and TRBJ2-1, with 11 bases fitting TRBD2. TRBV5-3 belongs to the ORF category, with a function that is uncertain. The CDR3 runs 17 residues. J gave up 6 bases and V 10 bases, and 18 bases lay outside the gene matches. DNA for the CDR3: TGTGCCCGAAAGATAGCGGGAGGGCTGGTTGACCCCAATGAGCAGTTCTTC. It is translated as CARKIAGGLVDPNEQFF.

This clonotype was counted a few times. The V call is TRBV5-1, the J call TRBJ2-5; possible D gene TRBD1, 6 bases. This CDR3 spans 14 amino acids. V lost 4 bases and J lost 3, with 13 bases in between. Per germline, CDR1 SGHRS and CDR2 YFSETQ. The CDR3 sequence: CASSPTGQEETQYF. CDR3 nucleotides: TGCGCCAGCAGCCCTACAGGGCAGGAAGAGACCCAGTACTTC.